Detailed here is one TCR beta chain. Per the original methods: Amplification with reference gene primers provided the estimates of nucleated cell counts. Clones were read by immunoSEQ multiplex PCR, and TCRdb kept only the in-frame ones, dropping some. V and J calls and clone size follow that table, whereas D and trimming were derived from the DNA. The profile shows about 130,000 clones, 86% of them singletons. The sample originates from a study of blood T cell repertoires in COVID-19. Study context: Acute and convalescent COVID-19 specimens originated in the United States, Italy and Spain.

Participants' own reports of clinical history determined their cohort assignment. Among Cohort 3 donors, those recovered had two negative PCRs, clearance, or symptom resolution. This CDR3 region has 17 residues. V lost 0 bases to trimming and J lost 14 bases, with 26 bases between them. The germline V gene has CDR1 LGHNA and CDR2 YSLEER. The specimen sequenced was PBMCs or T cells enriched from blood (not recorded which). This receptor was taken from a woman aged 45-65 years who had recovered from COVID-19. This sequence joins TRBV4-3 and TRBJ2-1; D is possibly TRBD2 (7 bases). The CDR3 DNA reads as TGCGCCAGCAGCCAAGACGCGGGGACACTCTCTAACCGGGGGGAGTTCTTC. This translates into CASSQDAGTLSNRGEFF.